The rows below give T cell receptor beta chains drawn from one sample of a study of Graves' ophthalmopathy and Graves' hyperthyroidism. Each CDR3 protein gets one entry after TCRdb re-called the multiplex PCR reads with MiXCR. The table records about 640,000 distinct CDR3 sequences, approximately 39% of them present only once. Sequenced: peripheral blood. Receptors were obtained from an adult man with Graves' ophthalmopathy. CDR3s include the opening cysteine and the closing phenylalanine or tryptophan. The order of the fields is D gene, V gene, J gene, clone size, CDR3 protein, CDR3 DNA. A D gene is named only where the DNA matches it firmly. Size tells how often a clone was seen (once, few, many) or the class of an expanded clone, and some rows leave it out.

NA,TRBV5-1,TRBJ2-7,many,CASSYYMAYEQYF,TGCGCCAGCAGCTACTACATGGCCTACGAGCAGTACTTC
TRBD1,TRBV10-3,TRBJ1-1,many,CASSSGQGGEAFF,TGTGCCAGCAGTTCGGGACAGGGAGGTGAAGCTTTCTTT
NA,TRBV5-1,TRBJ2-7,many,CASSPGVYEQYF,TGCGCCAGCAGCCCGGGAGTGTACGAGCAGTACTTC
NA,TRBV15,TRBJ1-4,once,CATSRDLGSLEKLFF,TGTGCCACCAGCAGAGATCTGGGGTCTTTGGAAAAACTGTTTTTT
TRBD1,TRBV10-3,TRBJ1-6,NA,CAISDRQGLDSPLHF,TGTGCCATCAGTGACAGACAGGGACTGGATTCACCCCTCCACTTT
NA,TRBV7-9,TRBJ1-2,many,CASSLGGDNYGYTF,TGTGCCAGCAGCTTGGGGGGGGATAACTATGGCTACACCTTC
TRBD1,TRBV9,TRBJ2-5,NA,CASSLRTGETQYF,TGTGCCAGCAGCCTGAGGACAGGGGAGACCCAGTACTTC
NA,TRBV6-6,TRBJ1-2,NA,CASSLGELGGYTF,TGTGCCAGCAGTCTGGGGGAGTTAGGTGGCTACACCTTC
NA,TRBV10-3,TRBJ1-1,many,CAIGTSNTEAFF,TGTGCCATCGGTACATCTAACACTGAAGCTTTCTTT
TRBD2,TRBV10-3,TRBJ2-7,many,CAISDKLAGDSYEQYF,TGTGCCATCAGTGATAAACTAGCGGGAGATAGCTACGAGCAGTACTTC
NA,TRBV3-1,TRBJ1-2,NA,CASSQDTDIYGYTF,TGTGCCAGCAGCCAAGACACGGATATCTATGGCTACACCTTC
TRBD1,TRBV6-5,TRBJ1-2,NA,CASRRQGSNYGYTF,TGTGCCAGCAGACGACAGGGATCTAACTATGGCTACACCTTC
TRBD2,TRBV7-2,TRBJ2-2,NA,CASSKGSGELLF,TGTGCCAGCAGTAAGGGGAGCGGGGAGCTGCTTTTT
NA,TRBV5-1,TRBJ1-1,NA,CASSTMQGLEAFF,TGCGCCAGCAGCACCATGCAGGGCCTTGAAGCTTTCTTT
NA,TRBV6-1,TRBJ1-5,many,CATTEGLSNQPQHF,TGTGCCACTACAGAGGGTCTCAGCAATCAGCCCCAGCATTTT
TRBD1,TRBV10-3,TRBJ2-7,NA,CASSFIGTGTHEQYF,TGTGCCAGCAGTTTTATCGGGACAGGGACCCACGAGCAGTACTTC
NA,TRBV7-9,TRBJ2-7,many,CASSLAEKQYF,TGTGCCAGCAGCCTCGCGGAAAAGCAGTACTTC
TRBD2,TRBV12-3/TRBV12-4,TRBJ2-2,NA,CAANSGSNTGELFF,TGTGCCGCGAATAGCGGGAGTAACACCGGGGAGCTGTTTTTT
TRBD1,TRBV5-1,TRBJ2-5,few,CASSWAGTAQETQYF,TGCGCCAGCAGCTGGGCCGGGACAGCCCAAGAGACCCAGTACTTC
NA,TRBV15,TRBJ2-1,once,CATSRDHGSSYNEQFF,TGTGCCACCAGCAGAGATCACGGGAGCTCCTACAATGAGCAGTTCTTC
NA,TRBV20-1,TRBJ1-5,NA,CSAREGGSTPNQPQHF,TGCAGTGCTAGAGAAGGCGGGTCGACACCTAATCAGCCCCAGCATTTT
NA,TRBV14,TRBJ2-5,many,CASSQTTGRETQYF,TGTGCCAGCAGCCAAACGACAGGGAGGGAGACCCAGTACTTC